This T cell receptor (beta chain) was captured by sequencing in a study of blood T cell repertoires in COVID-19. The overall study: The United States, Italy and Spain supplied acute and convalescent COVID-19 samples. The analysed material was cDNA or gDNA that came from T cells, B-cell-depleted T cells, or PBMCs.

Original analysis: Nucleated cell counts were estimated from reference gene primer amplification. Measured with immunoSEQ multiplex PCR; TCRdb has only the in-frame clones, and not every one. V and J calls and clone size are given by that table; D and trimming were obtained from the DNA. In the table there are some 96,000 clones, roughly 79% of which are singletons. The CDR3 is made up of 15 amino acids. Germline V gene data show CDR1 as MDHEN and CDR2 as SYDVKM. V was pared by 1 base and J by 8 bases, with 9 bases of the junction left unmatched. The origin of this receptor is an older man with active or convalescent COVID-19. The sequenced sample was peripheral blood. The rearrangement uses TRBV28 and TRBJ1-2, with 8 bases that match TRBD1. Here the CDR3 DNA reads TGTGCCAGCAGTTTATTAGGGACAGGCAGTTTAGGCTACACCTTC. Amino acid sequence: CASSLLGTGSLGYTF.